The 20 T cell receptor beta chains in this list originate from one sample, sequenced in a study of T cell clones after liver transplantation (dated by TCRdb to the late 2010s). The time point label for this specimen denotes: pre-transplant. Library method: the immunoSEQ multiplex PCR assay. What TCRdb holds here is the immuneACCESS table cut down to in-frame rearrangements. Part of the clones is not present; checked against another copy, under half of the missing clones reflect an unresolved V gene, and the others are unexplained. This sample gives about 99,000 clones in total; roughly 80% of them show up just once. The ten largest clones add up to approximately 0.93% of the sample. Sequenced here: CD4+ T cells from blood, sampled before liver transplant. The source of these receptors is a human donor who received a liver transplant.

The chain couples TRBV5-1 to TRBJ1-4; TRBD1 might be the D (5 bases). CDR1 SGHRS and CDR2 YFSETQ come from the germline V gene. The length of the CDR3 is 15 residues. With 1 base removed from V and 5 bases from J, the gap between germline ends came to 12 bases. The CDR3 here is CASSLTQGMNEKLFF. The CDR3 bases are TGCGCCAGCAGCTTGACTCAGGGTATGAATGAAAAACTGTTTTTT.

J is TRBJ1-3 and V is TRBV27, with TRBD1 matching over 7 bases. The germline V gene encodes CDR1 MNHEY and CDR2 SMNVEV (reference sequence). J was trimmed by 0 bases and V by 3 bases; bases with no gene match: 2. The CDR3 runs to 15 residues. The CDR3 sequence: CASSFTGDSGNTIYF. CDR3 DNA: TGTGCCAGCAGTTTCACAGGGGACTCTGGAAACACCATATATTTT.

The chain links TRBV7-2 to TRBJ2-1, with 7 nucleotides matching TRBD1. V shed 5 bases and J 7 bases; nucleotides not matched to a gene: 11. The CDR3 runs 15 residues. Germline-derived CDR1 and CDR2 are SGHTA and FQGNSA. The CDR3 reads CASSPTGTVNNEQFF. The CDR3 DNA sequence: TGTGCCAGCAGCCCTACCGGGACAGTAAATAATGAGCAGTTCTTC. Full variable domain (rest looked up from reference TRBV7-2 and TRBJ2-1): GAGVSQSPSNKVTEKGKDVELRCDPISGHTALYWYRQSLGQGLEFLIYFQGNSAPDKSGLPSDRFSAERTGGSVSTLTIQRTQQEDSAVYLCASSPTGTVNNEQFFGPGTRLTVL.

The V call is TRBV6-5, the J call TRBJ2-2, with unresolved D. The CDR3 length is 13 residues. The V and J ends lost 6 bases and 3 bases respectively, with 8 bases between them. The V gene's germline CDR1 is MNHEY and CDR2 SVGAGI. The CDR3 loop reads CASSGSDTGELFF. The CDR3 DNA reads TGTGCCAGCAGCGGGTCCGACACCGGGGAGCTGTTTTTT.

The chain employs TRBV2 and TRBJ2-7, with 8 bases aligning to TRBD1. From germline, CDR1 is SNHLY and CDR2 FYNNEI. The CDR3 is 13 residues long. The junction had 3 bases not matched to a gene; V was cut back by 4 bases and J by 4 bases. The CDR3 protein is CASSGQGIYEQYF. The CDR3 nucleotides are TGTGCCAGCAGTGGACAGGGGATATACGAGCAGTACTTC.

The rearrangement links TRBV27 to TRBJ1-5; D remains unclear. The germline CDR1 and CDR2 sequences are MNHEY and SMNVEV (reference sequence). This CDR3 has 14 residues. The germline V and J ends were trimmed by 1 base and 2 bases, with 6 bases remaining between them. The DNA of the CDR3 is TGTGCCAGCAGTTTATTTTTCCGCAATCAGCCCCAGCATTTT. As protein: CASSLFFRNQPQHF.

The chain employs TRBV10-3 and TRBJ1-3, with D unresolved. This CDR3 comprises 13 residues. Germline V gene data show CDR1 as ENHRY and CDR2 as SYGVKD. The germline V and J ends were trimmed by 5 bases and 4 bases, with 9 bases remaining between them. The CDR3 DNA sequence: TGTGCCATCAGTATAGGTCTCGGAAACACCATATATTTT. This translates into CAISIGLGNTIYF.

J is TRBJ1-1 and V is TRBV28; unclear D gene. Deletions cut 2 bases from V and 4 bases from J, with 11 bases between. Germline-derived CDR1 and CDR2 are MDHEN and SYDVKM. This CDR3 has 14 amino acids. Here the CDR3 DNA reads TGTGCCAGCAGTTTAGGCCCTTTTGGCACTGAAGCTTTCTTT. It encodes CASSLGPFGTEAFF. The full variable domain, with the rest looked up from reference TRBV28 and TRBJ1-1, is DVKVTQSSRYLVKRTGEKVFLECVQDMDHENMFWYRQDPGLGLRLIYFSYDVKMKEKGDIPEGYSVSREKKERFSLILESASTNQTSMYLCASSLGPFGTEAFFGQGTRLTVV.

The V gene is TRBV9, the J gene TRBJ2-2, with 9 nucleotides matching TRBD2. The length of the CDR3 is 17 residues. Germline assignment: CDR1 SGDLS and CDR2 YYNGEE. J lost 0 bases, V lost 0 bases, and 3 bases had no gene match. The CDR3 nucleotides read TGTGCCAGCAGCGTAGTAGCGGGGGCCTCGAACACCGGGGAGCTGTTTTTT. Residues: CASSVVAGASNTGELFF.

The chain employs TRBV11-3 and TRBJ2-2; 7 bases are a match to TRBD1. This CDR3 comprises 13 residues. The V segment lost 7 bases and the J segment 3 bases; nucleotides outside the gene matches: 2. The germline V gene encodes CDR1 SGHNT and CDR2 YENEEA. The CDR3 spells CASKGAYTGELFF. As DNA, the CDR3 is TGTGCCAGCAAGGGGGCCTACACCGGGGAGCTGTTTTTT. Drawing the rest from reference TRBV11-3 and TRBJ2-2, the complete variable domain is EAGVVQSPRYKIIEKKQPVAFWCNPISGHNTLYWYLQNLGQGPELLIRYENEEAVDDSQLPKDRFSAERLKGVDSTLKIQPAELGDSAVYLCASKGAYTGELFFGEGSRLTVL.

The genes are TRBV19 and TRBJ1-2; TRBD1 aligns across 7 bases. With 6 bases clipped from V and 6 bases from J, the junction kept 4 bases outside the gene matches. The CDR3 has 12 residues. Germline-derived CDR1 and CDR2 are LNHDA and SQIVND (reference sequence). The CDR3 DNA reads as TGTGCCAGTAGAAGGACAGGCGATGGCTACACCTTC. Its translation: CASRRTGDGYTF.

The rearrangement uses TRBV29-1 and TRBJ2-5, with TRBD1 matching over 8 bases. CDR3 length: 13 residues. Germline values: CDR1 SQVTM, CDR2 ANQGSEA. V lost 5 bases and J lost 5; bases outside the gene matches: 7. The CDR3 here is CSVLGQVGETQYF. The CDR3 region has the DNA TGCAGCGTTTTGGGACAGGTGGGGGAGACCCAGTACTTC.

J is TRBJ1-6 and V is TRBV19, with no clear D. The germline V and J ends were trimmed by 7 bases and 0 bases, with 16 bases remaining between them. This CDR3 spans 17 amino acids. Germline CDR1 is LNHDA and CDR2 is SQIVND (reference sequence). The CDR3 protein is CASTPGRQSSYNSPLHF. The CDR3 region has the DNA TGTGCCAGTACTCCCGGACGGCAGAGCTCCTATAATTCACCCCTCCACTTT.

Notes on this clone: Other nucleotide sequences in the sample specify the same CDR3. The V and J genes are TRBV18 and TRBJ2-7, with 7 bases lining up with TRBD1. V dropped 6 bases and J dropped 3; count of bases not matched to a gene: 5. Germline assignment: CDR1 KGHSH and CDR2 LQKENI. This CDR3 is 13 amino acids long. The CDR3 sequence is CASSPGTDYEQYF. The CDR3 DNA reads as TGTGCCAGCTCCCCGGGGACAGACTACGAGCAGTACTTC.

The V gene is TRBV7-3, the J gene TRBJ2-7, with no clear D. The CDR3 spans 13 residues. Between the trimmed V and J ends, which lost 5 bases and 7 bases, there was a span of 15 bases. Germline lookup yields CDR1 SGHTA and CDR2 FQGTGA. This CDR3 reads CASSPGPDLEQYF. The CDR3 coding sequence is TGTGCCAGCAGCCCCGGGCCCGACTTAGAGCAGTACTTC.

The V call is TRBV7-2, the J call TRBJ2-7; a weak D match, TRBD1 (6 bases). There are 15 residues in the CDR3. Trimming shortened V by 0 bases and J by 4 bases, and 13 bases separated the two germline ends. CDR1 is SGHTA, CDR2 FQGNSA, per germline. The CDR3 reads CASSLAIGRGYEQYF. In nucleotides, the CDR3 is TGTGCCAGCAGCTTAGCGATCGGCAGGGGATACGAGCAGTACTTC.

The CDR3 loop is CASSSGLAGGANTGELFF. The CDR3 DNA reads as TGTGCCAGCAGCTCGGGACTAGCGGGGGGCGCGAACACCGGGGAGCTGTTTTTT. The J gene is TRBJ2-2, the V gene TRBV7-7; TRBD2 matches at 15 bases. The CDR3 sequence is 18 residues long. The J segment lost 0 bases and the V segment lost 4 bases, leaving 3 bases of the junction unmatched. CDR1 is SSHAT and CDR2 is FNYEAQ in the germline V gene (reference sequence).

The rearrangement links TRBV28 to TRBJ1-1; D is ambiguous. Trimming shortened V by 1 base and J by 1 base, and 16 bases separated the two germline ends. This CDR3 has 17 residues. Germline CDR1 MDHEN, CDR2 SYDVKM. CDR3 protein: CASSLSKPPAGNTEAFF. The DNA for the CDR3 is TGTGCCAGCAGTTTATCAAAGCCCCCCGCGGGGAACACTGAAGCTTTCTTT. Variable domain in full (rest from reference TRBV28 and TRBJ1-1): DVKVTQSSRYLVKRTGEKVFLECVQDMDHENMFWYRQDPGLGLRLIYFSYDVKMKEKGDIPEGYSVSREKKERFSLILESASTNQTSMYLCASSLSKPPAGNTEAFFGQGTRLTVV.

This clone was seen a few times. The V call is TRBV7-8, the J call TRBJ1-2; 10 bases align to TRBD1. The ends lost 1 base at V and 8 bases at J; junction bases unmatched: 4. CDR3 length: 14 amino acids. Per germline, CDR1 SGHVS and CDR2 FQNEAQ. The CDR3 DNA reads TGTGCCAGCAGCTTAGGTGGGACAGGGGTAGGCTACACCTTC. The encoded protein is CASSLGGTGVGYTF.

The chain uses TRBV19 and TRBJ2-1; D possibly corresponds to TRBD1 (7 bases). Germline values: CDR1 LNHDA, CDR2 SQIVND (reference sequence). The CDR3 has 15 residues. Trimming took off 10 bases at V and 4 bases at J, with 20 bases between the two ends. The CDR3 nucleotides are TGTGCCACCCGTGCGACGGCAGGGGGGTACAATGAGCAGTTCTTC. The encoded protein is CATRATAGGYNEQFF.